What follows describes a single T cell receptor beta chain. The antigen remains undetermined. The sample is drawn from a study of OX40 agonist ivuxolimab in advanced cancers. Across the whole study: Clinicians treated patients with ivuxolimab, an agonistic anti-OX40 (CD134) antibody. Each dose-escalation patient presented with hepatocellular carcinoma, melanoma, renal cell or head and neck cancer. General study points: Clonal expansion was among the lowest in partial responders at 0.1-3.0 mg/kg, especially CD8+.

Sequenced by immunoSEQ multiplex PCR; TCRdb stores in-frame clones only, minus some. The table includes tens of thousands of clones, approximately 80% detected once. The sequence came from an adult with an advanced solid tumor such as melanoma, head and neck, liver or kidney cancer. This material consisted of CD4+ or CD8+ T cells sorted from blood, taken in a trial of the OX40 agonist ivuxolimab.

The CDR3 sequence is CASSLALFDNEQFF. The CDR3 DNA reads TGTGCCAGCAGCCTAGCCCTCTTTGACAATGAGCAGTTCTTC. The V and J genes are TRBV11-2 and TRBJ2-1; possibly TRBD2 for D (5 bases). Germline CDR1 and CDR2: SGHAT and FQNNGV. Trimming removed 5 bases at V and 5 bases at J, with 13 bases between. The CDR3 sequence is 14 residues long.